Sequencing of this T cell receptor (delta chain) was carried out in a study of γδ T cells in repeated Plasmodium falciparum infection. Background on the study: Malaria-naive adults were infected with P. falciparum NF54 four times over about 600 days. Study-level findings and limits: One small rural Malian village, predominantly a single ethnic group, supplied the cohort.

TCRdb re-processed the multiplex PCR reads using CATT. The sample carries over 90,000 delta-chain clones, more than 0.85% recorded once. Germline CDR1 and CDR2: TSWWSYY and QGS. The CDR3 covers 22 residues. About this clone: Antigen unknown. The protein TCRdb lists belongs to a much larger clone and differs from this DNA's translation at residue 19, which points to a read error; the protein shown is made from the DNA.

Flow sorting of PBMC yielded separate Vgamma9/Vdelta2+ and Vdelta2-negative gammadelta T cell populations for bulk repertoire analysis. The chain has TRDV1 and TRDJ4; D is perhaps TRDD3 (10 bases). The source is a pool of human donors (malaria-infected and uninfected, not separated). The sample was gamma-delta T cells from blood. The CDR3 region has the DNA TGTGCTCTTGGGGACCCATACCTTCCTACGATGTCTACTGGGGGATCGGCCAGACACCTGATCTTT. Its translation is CALGDPYLPTMSTGGSARHLIF.